This T cell receptor (beta chain) was found in a study of blood T cell repertoires in COVID-19. Study-wide context: PBMCs, B-cell-depleted T cells, or T cells provided the cDNA or gDNA that made up the material.

The CDR3 totals 16 residues. The germline V gene has CDR1 SGHRS and CDR2 YFSETQ. The trim removed 4 bases at V and 4 bases at J, leaving 9 bases unmatched. TCRdb's table, derived via immunoSEQ multiplex PCR, lists solely in-frame clones and lacks some. The table lists about 190,000 clones, approximately 90% of them singletons. The chain has TRBV5-1 and TRBJ2-3, with 10 bases that match TRBD1. This clonotype originated in a human donor in a cohort sampled during active COVID-19. Specimen: peripheral blood. The CDR3 protein is CASSGVGTGVSDTQYF. The DNA of the CDR3 is TGCGCCAGCAGCGGCGTAGGGACAGGGGTTTCAGATACGCAGTATTTT.